This passage covers 27 T cell receptor beta chains from one sample sequenced in a study of T cells expressing NK-cell markers. TCRdb re-called the 5' RACE reads and catalogs CDR3 proteins one per entry, DNA excluded. This sample's table has just under 150,000 distinct CDR3 sequences. The sample was blood T cells: a sorted CD56 or NKG2C T cell subset, CD4+ or CD8+ T cells, or bulk PBMC T cells (not recorded which). Receptors were obtained from a man between 18 and 35 years old in good health.

This clonotype is identified as medium-sized from frequency. This chain connects TRBV20-1 to TRBJ2-5; no DNA is available, so the TRBD2 call from TCRdb remains unchecked. The CDR3 spans 14 residues. In germline, CDR1 is DFQATT, CDR2 SNEGSKA (reference sequence). This chain's CDR3 is CSASTSGDQETQYF.

The chain uses TRBV12-3 or TRBV12-4 and TRBJ1-1; TCRdb calls TRBD1, which cannot be checked without DNA. The CDR3 sequence is 14 residues long. This CDR3 is CASSSTGLNTEAFF.

The rearrangement uses TRBV5-1 and TRBJ2-1; TCRdb's D call of TRBD1 is untestable without DNA. This CDR3 is built from 14 residues. From germline, CDR1 is SGHRS and CDR2 YFSETQ. The CDR3 reads CASSRGQGNNEQFF.

V is TRBV2 and J is TRBJ2-1; without DNA, the TCRdb call of TRBD2 cannot be checked. Per germline, CDR1 SNHLY and CDR2 FYNNEI. The CDR3 has 13 residues. CDR3 sequence reads: CALLAGVRNEQFF.

V usage is TRBV4-3 and J usage is TRBJ2-7; the TCRdb call, TRBD2, lacks DNA for checking. The CDR3 covers 15 residues. Germline V CDR1 and CDR2: LGHNA, YSLEER. Here the CDR3 reads CASSQSRAGEIEQYF.

V and J are TRBV13 and TRBJ2-5; TCRdb indicates TRBD1, and absent DNA this call remains unverified. The length of the CDR3 is 14 residues. CDR1 and CDR2 from the germline V gene are PRHDT and FYEKMQ (reference sequence). CDR3 sequence: CASSATGVSETQYF.

The J gene is TRBJ2-3, the V gene TRBV5-1; TCRdb designates TRBD2, a call that cannot be tested without DNA. This CDR3 is 18 amino acids long. CDR1 and CDR2 from the germline V gene are SGHRS and YFSETQ. The CDR3 sequence is CASSLVVAGFSDTDTQYF.

The chain recombines TRBV7-2 with TRBJ2-3; TCRdb's D call, TRBD2, is unchecked because there is no DNA. The germline CDR1 and CDR2 sequences are SGHTA and FQGNSA. This CDR3 region has 14 residues. The CDR3 loop is CASSLAYEAGPLYF.

This sequence joins TRBV11-2 and TRBJ2-3; TCRdb's D gene call, TRBD1, goes unchecked for lack of DNA. The CDR3 is made up of 16 amino acids. Germline V CDR1 and CDR2: SGHAT, FQNNGV. The CDR3 sequence is CASSINPGHITDTQYF. Full variable domain (rest looked up from reference TRBV11-2 and TRBJ2-3): EAGVAQSPRYKIIEKRQSVAFWCNPISGHATLYWYQQILGQGPKLLIQFQNNGVVDDSQLPKDRFSAERLKGVDSTLKIQPAKLEDSAVYLCASSINPGHITDTQYFGPGTRLTVL.

V gene TRBV5-1 combines with J gene TRBJ2-3; the D call of TRBD2 rests on TCRdb alone, since no DNA is present to check it. CDR1 is SGHRS, CDR2 YFSETQ, per germline. The CDR3 loop spans 13 amino acids. CDR3 loop: CASQTARSDTQYF.

This chain uses TRBV14 with TRBJ2-1; TCRdb designates TRBD2, a call that cannot be tested without DNA. CDR3 length equals 16 residues. CDR1 is SGHDN, CDR2 FVKESK, per germline. CDR3 sequence reads: CASSLSRDLLYNEQFF.

The J gene is TRBJ2-2, the V gene TRBV4-1; TCRdb lists TRBD1, though no DNA is available to test this call. CDR3 length equals 15 residues. Germline CDR1 and CDR2: MGHRA and YSYEKL. Here the CDR3 reads CASSQAPAGTGELFF.

The gene calls are TRBV2 and TRBJ1-5. In germline, CDR1 is SNHLY, CDR2 FYNNEI. This CDR3 is built from 18 residues. The CDR3 reads CASSEALLGTYSNQPQHF.

This chain uses TRBV2 with TRBJ2-1; there is no DNA to check the TCRdb D call of TRBD2. The CDR3 contains 22 residues. Looked up from germline, CDR1 is SNHLY and CDR2 is FYNNEI. CDR3 sequence: CASSEDLTGTSGRRLRNNEQFF.

The chain uses TRBV3-1 and TRBJ2-1; the D call from TCRdb, TRBD2, cannot be confirmed without DNA. The CDR3 runs to 12 residues. Germline V gene data show CDR1 as LGHDT and CDR2 as YNNKEL (reference sequence). The CDR3 loop is CASSQGAYEQFF.

This chain joins TRBV12-3 or TRBV12-4 and TRBJ2-7. The CDR3 sequence is 14 residues long. The CDR3: CASSLPGQFYEQYF.

The chain couples TRBV4-1 to TRBJ1-4; TCRdb reports TRBD1, a call that lacks DNA to check it against. CDR1 and CDR2 (germline): MGHRA, YSYEKL. The CDR3 is made up of 12 amino acids. The CDR3 sequence is CASSLGGGQLFF.

The chain links TRBV7-6 to TRBJ2-3. CDR3 length equals 13 residues. Germline lookup yields CDR1 SGHVS and CDR2 FNYEAQ. The CDR3 loop is CASSRVSTDTQYF. Complete variable domain (other parts from reference TRBV7-6 and TRBJ2-3): GAGVSQSPRYKVTKRGQDVALRCDPISGHVSLYWYRQALGQGPEFLTYFNYEAQQDKSGLPNDRFSAERPEGSISTLTIQRTEQRDSAMYRCASSRVSTDTQYFGPGTRLTVL.

The V and J genes are TRBV30 and TRBJ2-1; TCRdb calls TRBD2, which cannot be checked without DNA. This CDR3 has 14 amino acids. Germline V gene data show CDR1 as GTSNPN and CDR2 as SVGIG (reference sequence). The CDR3 here is CAWRIAGPYNEQFF.

The chain is built from TRBV29-1 and TRBJ1-1. Germline V lookup: CDR1 SQVTM, CDR2 ANQGSEA. There are 12 residues in the CDR3. CDR3 sequence: CSVILRYTEAFF.

The chain is built from TRBV11-2 and TRBJ2-1; TCRdb designates TRBD1, a call that cannot be tested without DNA. From germline, CDR1 is SGHAT and CDR2 FQNNGV. The CDR3 loop spans 16 amino acids. The CDR3 is CASSLPLRPLYYEQFF.

V is TRBV5-1 and J is TRBJ2-4. CDR1 is SGHRS and CDR2 is YFSETQ in the germline V gene. CDR3 length: 16 residues. CDR3 region: CASSITHGLAKNIQYF.

V is TRBV11-2 and J is TRBJ2-2; TCRdb selects TRBD2, and the lack of DNA leaves this call unchecked. Germline V gene lookup returns CDR1 SGHAT and CDR2 FQNNGV. This CDR3 comprises 18 residues. CDR3 protein: CASSGPGLAEYNTGELFF.

The chain recombines TRBV4-2 with TRBJ1-5; TCRdb calls TRBD1, which cannot be checked without DNA. CDR1 is LGHNA, CDR2 YNFKEQ, per germline. This CDR3 has 16 residues. CDR3 region: CASSPSGQGLNQPQHF.

The V gene is TRBV6-5, the J gene TRBJ2-1; TCRdb indicates TRBD2, and absent DNA this call remains unverified. Germline CDR1 and CDR2: MNHEY and SVGAGI. The CDR3 runs to 17 residues. CDR3 protein: CASSYTVGLAGYNEQFF.

The genes are TRBV7-9 and TRBJ1-4. CDR3 size: 17 residues. CDR1 is SEHNR and CDR2 is FQNEAQ in the germline V gene (reference sequence). The CDR3 here is CASSSQLGRADREKLFF.

The chain joins TRBV25-1 to TRBJ2-5; the D gene TCRdb calls, TRBD2, cannot be checked with no DNA. Germline loops: CDR1 MGHDK, CDR2 SYGVNS. The CDR3 runs 18 residues. CDR3 region: CASSEYTTGGAFQETQYF.